Listed here are 4 T cell receptor beta chains from one sample, sequenced in a study of T-cell reconstitution after alpha-beta-depleted transplantation in children. Researchers prepared the TCRbeta library using unique molecular identifiers, the study reports. TCRdb re-called the PCR reads through MiXCR, storing one row per CDR3 protein. This sample carries just under 550,000 distinct CDR3 sequences, roughly 18% of them seen once, and the ten largest clones take roughly 3.3%. The source was PBMCs from the stem cell graft donor, collected from the stem cell graft. The source of these receptors is a human donor who donated a stem cell graft to a child with acute lymphoblastic leukemia.

Only a few counts were recorded for this clonotype. This chain links TRBV7-3 with TRBJ2-1; D gene uncertain. V dropped 0 bases and J dropped 0 bases, with 9 bases sitting between them. Per the germline V gene, CDR1 is SGHTA and CDR2 is FQGTGA. This CDR3 spans 16 amino acids. Here the CDR3 reads CASSLTYLSSYNEQFF. CDR3 DNA: TGTGCCAGCAGCTTAACGTACCTTAGCTCCTACAATGAGCAGTTCTTC.

This chain uses TRBV5-1 with TRBJ2-7; D is unclear. This CDR3 comprises 14 residues. The V gene lost 0 bases and the J gene lost 4 bases, with 11 bases spanning the gap. CDR1 and CDR2 (germline): SGHRS, YFSETQ. The CDR3 nucleotides read TGCGCCAGCAGCTTGGACGGTTTTCCGTACGAGCAGTACTTC. Translating it yields CASSLDGFPYEQYF. The full variable domain, its missing parts supplied by reference TRBV5-1 and TRBJ2-7, is KAGVTQTPRYLIKTRGQQVTLSCSPISGHRSVSWYQQTPGQGLQFLFEYFSETQRNKGNFPGRFSGRQFSNSRSEMNVSTLELGDSALYLCASSLDGFPYEQYFGPGTRLTVT.

This clonotype was counted many times. The chain joins TRBV27 to TRBJ2-7; no clear D gene. Germline CDR1 MNHEY, CDR2 SMNVEV (reference sequence). The CDR3 is made up of 13 amino acids. The V gene lost 0 bases and the J gene lost 2 bases, with 5 bases spanning the gap. CDR3 in DNA: TGTGCCAGCAGTTTATCCCTAGCCTACGAGCAGTACTTC. Amino acid sequence: CASSLSLAYEQYF.

The chain combines TRBV5-1 with TRBJ2-1; 7 bases align to TRBD1. CDR3 length: 15 residues. V trimming: 4 bases; J trimming: 4 bases; junction bases outside the gene matches: 8. Germline CDR1 SGHRS, CDR2 YFSETQ. This CDR3 reads CASSVTGTAYNEQFF. In DNA, the CDR3 is TGCGCCAGCAGCGTTACCGGGACAGCGTACAATGAGCAGTTCTTC.